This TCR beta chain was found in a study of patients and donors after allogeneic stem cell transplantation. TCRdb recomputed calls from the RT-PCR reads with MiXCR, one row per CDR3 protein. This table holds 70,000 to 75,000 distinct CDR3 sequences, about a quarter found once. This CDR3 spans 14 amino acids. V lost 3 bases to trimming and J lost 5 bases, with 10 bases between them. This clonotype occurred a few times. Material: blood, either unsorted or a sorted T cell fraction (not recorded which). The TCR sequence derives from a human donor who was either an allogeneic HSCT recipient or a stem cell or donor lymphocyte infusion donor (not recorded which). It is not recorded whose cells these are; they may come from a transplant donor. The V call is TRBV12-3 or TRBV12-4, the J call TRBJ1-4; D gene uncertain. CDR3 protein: CASSFGSINEKLFF. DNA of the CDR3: TGTGCCAGCAGTTTCGGCAGCATCAATGAAAAACTGTTTTTT.